These T cell receptor beta chains were read from a single sample in a study of T cells in Graves' hyperthyroidism and ophthalmopathy. MiXCR was run by TCRdb on the multiplex PCR reads, yielding one entry per CDR3 protein. The sample includes approximately 590,000 distinct CDR3 sequences, around a sixth of them seen just once. Sample: blood. The receptor source for this set is a woman in her 30s with Graves' hyperthyroidism. Both conserved end residues are part of each CDR3. D genes are given only for firm matches. A clone size is listed for some rows: how often the clone was seen (once, few, many), or a class if it is expanded.

-,TRBD1,TRBJ2-7,TRBV7-2,CASSLARTGGLYEQYF,TGTGCCAGCAGCTTAGCGAGGACAGGGGGTCTGTACGAGCAGTACTTC
many,TRBD2,TRBJ2-1,TRBV12-5,CASGLVQTGGDEQFF,TGTGCTAGTGGTTTGGTACAAACGGGAGGAGATGAGCAGTTCTTC
-,-,TRBJ1-5,TRBV6-5,CASSYEGIQPQHF,TGTGCCAGCAGTTACGAGGGGATCCAGCCCCAGCATTTT
-,TRBD2,TRBJ2-1,TRBV27,CASRLAPTYNEQFF,TGTGCCAGCAGACTAGCGCCTACCTACAATGAGCAGTTCTTC
few,TRBD2,TRBJ2-3,TRBV5-1,CASSLNGRTLDTQYF,TGCGCCAGCAGCTTGAACGGGAGGACCCTAGATACGCAGTATTTT
-,TRBD1,TRBJ2-3,TRBV7-2,CASSIPDRGVGTDTQYF,TGTGCCAGCAGCATACCGGACAGGGGCGTGGGCACAGATACGCAGTATTTT
many,-,TRBJ2-7,TRBV20-1,CSARVYSYEQYF,TGCAGTGCTAGAGTTTATTCCTACGAGCAGTACTTC
many,-,TRBJ2-3,TRBV7-9,CASSLRGDRTDTQYF,TGTGCCAGCAGCTTGCGCGGGGACCGCACAGATACGCAGTATTTT
many,TRBD2,TRBJ2-1,TRBV20-1,CSASGRTNEQFF,TGCAGTGCTAGCGGGAGGACGAATGAGCAGTTCTTC
few,-,TRBJ1-2,TRBV7-2,CASSSSTGYGYTF,TGTGCCAGCAGCTCTTCGACAGGCTATGGCTACACCTTC
-,TRBD1,TRBJ2-5,TRBV7-6,CASSLAVGTGLQETQYF,TGTGCCAGCAGCTTAGCCGTCGGGACAGGGCTTCAAGAGACCCAGTACTTC
-,TRBD1,TRBJ2-7,TRBV19,CASSMRQGGHEQYF,TGTGCCAGTAGTATGCGACAGGGTGGCCACGAGCAGTACTTC
many,-,TRBJ2-2,TRBV5-4,CASSHRYRQQDGELFF,TGTGCCAGCAGCCATCGATATCGCCAGCAAGACGGGGAGCTGTTTTTT
few,-,TRBJ2-1,TRBV7-9,CASSLAGIRESAEFF,TGTGCCAGCAGCTTAGCGGGGATCCGGGAGAGTGCGGAGTTCTTC
-,-,TRBJ2-1,TRBV19,CASWPPSGESSYNEQFF,TGTGCCAGTTGGCCTCCCTCGGGAGAGAGCTCCTACAATGAGCAGTTCTTC
many,-,TRBJ1-1,TRBV18,CASSPERANTEAFF,TGTGCCAGCTCACCAGAAAGGGCGAACACTGAAGCTTTCTTT
many,TRBD1,TRBJ1-1,TRBV5-1,CASNAGTGLDEAFF,TGCGCCAGCAATGCCGGGACAGGGTTGGATGAAGCTTTCTTT
many,TRBD1,TRBJ1-2,TRBV12-3/TRBV12-4,CATRRDRDRGYTF,TGTGCCACTCGCCGGGACAGGGACAGGGGCTACACCTTC
few,TRBD2,TRBJ2-1,TRBV6-1,CASSLSGSGDEQFF,TGTGCCAGCAGCCTTAGCGGGAGTGGGGATGAGCAGTTCTTC
many,-,TRBJ2-1,TRBV28,CASNGGNRNEQFF,TGTGCCAGCAACGGCGGTAATAGGAATGAGCAGTTCTTC
-,-,TRBJ2-5,TRBV5-6,CASRTEGGQETQYF,TGTGCCAGCCGGACGGAAGGGGGGCAAGAGACCCAGTACTTC
many,-,TRBJ2-2,TRBV18,CASSPQENTGELFF,TGTGCCAGCTCACCCCAGGAGAACACCGGGGAGCTGTTTTTT
-,TRBD1,TRBJ2-3,TRBV7-3,CASSPNLGTGHTDTQYF,TGTGCCAGCAGCCCTAATCTCGGGACAGGGCACACAGATACGCAGTATTTT
many,-,TRBJ1-1,TRBV5-6,CASSYLPGGTEAFF,TGTGCCAGCAGCTACCTCCCGGGGGGCACTGAAGCTTTCTTT
many,TRBD1,TRBJ2-3,TRBV2,CASSRTGGADTQYF,TGTGCCAGCAGCAGGACAGGGGGGGCAGATACGCAGTATTTT
many,-,TRBJ2-7,TRBV12-5,CASGSQLVGGSPTYEQYF,TGTGCTAGTGGTTCCCAACTCGTTGGAGGCTCCCCCACCTACGAGCAGTACTTC
many,TRBD2,TRBJ2-1,TRBV12-3/TRBV12-4,CASSGTSGNYNEQFF,TGTGCCAGCAGTGGGACTAGCGGAAACTACAATGAGCAGTTCTTC
-,TRBD2,TRBJ2-1,TRBV9,CASSVNQAGETYNEQFF,TGTGCCAGCAGCGTTAACCAAGCGGGAGAAACCTACAATGAGCAGTTCTTC
many,-,TRBJ1-1,TRBV28,CASSLLGTGGSEAFF,TGTGCCAGCAGTTTATTGGGGACCGGAGGGAGTGAAGCTTTCTTT
many,-,TRBJ2-7,TRBV15,CATSRREEVDEQYF,TGTGCCACCAGCCGTCGAGAGGAGGTCGACGAGCAGTACTTC
-,-,TRBJ1-1,TRBV29-1,CSVEGTENTEAFF,TGCAGCGTCGAGGGGACGGAGAACACTGAAGCTTTCTTT
-,-,TRBJ2-7,TRBV7-9,CASSFQQTEQYF,TGTGCCAGCAGCTTCCAACAGACTGAGCAGTACTTC
few,-,TRBJ2-1,TRBV20-1,CSASGRGGAYNEQFF,TGCAGTGCTAGTGGTCGAGGGGGGGCCTACAATGAGCAGTTCTTC
many,-,TRBJ2-7,TRBV18,CASSPEDKSYEQYF,TGTGCCAGCTCACCCGAAGACAAATCCTACGAGCAGTACTTC
few,-,TRBJ2-1,TRBV19,CASSIGGKDTVRGSYNEQFF,TGTGCCAGTAGTATAGGAGGGAAGGATACTGTAAGGGGTTCCTACAATGAGCAGTTCTTC
-,-,TRBJ1-1,TRBV6-2/TRBV6-3,CASSYPEQGNTEAFF,TGTGCCAGCAGTTACCCCGAACAGGGAAACACTGAAGCTTTCTTT
many,TRBD1,TRBJ2-7,TRBV11-1,CASSRTGTGPYEQYF,TGTGCCAGCAGCCGAACCGGGACAGGGCCCTACGAGCAGTACTTC
-,-,TRBJ1-2,TRBV19,CASSIGQRTNYGYTF,TGTGCCAGTAGTATAGGACAGAGAACTAACTATGGCTACACCTTC